The 21 T cell receptor beta chains listed next were all sequenced from one sample in a study of spatial heterogeneity in lung cancer. Whole-study findings and limits: It was found that expanded intratumoral alpha and beta TCR counts tracked tumor mutation counts.

Time point reported: sample taken at primary tumor resection. Their antigens are not known. MiXCR, run by TCRdb on the 5' RACE reads, gives a single entry per CDR3 protein. The profile shows approximately 6,800 distinct CDR3 sequences, roughly an eighth of them singletons. The input for sequencing was lung tumor tissue, taken at surgery. The source is a male donor with early-stage non-small cell lung cancer.

Relative to its sample, this clonotype is medium-sized. The library was built for alpha chains, so this beta chain is an off-target read and its size means little. The rearrangement uses TRBV20-1 and TRBJ1-5, with D uncertain. The CDR3 is 13 residues long. The germline V gene encodes CDR1 DFQATT and CDR2 SNEGSKA (reference sequence). The germline V and J ends were trimmed by 3 bases and 6 bases, with 12 bases remaining between them. CDR3 nucleotide sequence: TGCAGTGCTAGGAAGGCAGGAGGTCAGCCCCAGCATTTT. Encoded protein: CSARKAGGQPQHF.

In regard to this clonotype: This beta chain is a stray read from a library made for alpha chains; its abundance is not meaningful. The chain links TRBV7-9 to TRBJ2-1, with TRBD1 identical over 7 bases. The CDR3 length is 13 residues. Germline trimming cut 6 bases from V and 7 bases from J; bases unmatched to any gene: 6. The germline CDR1 and CDR2 sequences are SEHNR and FQNEAQ (reference sequence). The CDR3 DNA reads as TGTGCCAGCAGACTTGGGACAGCGAATGAGCAGTTCTTC. It yields the protein CASRLGTANEQFF. The full variable domain, in which reference TRBV7-9 and TRBJ2-1 provide the parts outside the CDR3, is DTGVSQNPRHKITKRGQNVTFRCDPISEHNRLYWYRQTLGQGPEFLTYFQNEAQLEKSRLLSDRFSAERPKGSFSTLEIQRTEQGDSAMYLCASRLGTANEQFFGPGTRLTVL.

This clonotype appeared many times. This beta chain was picked up by a library intended for alpha chains and is off target, so its count carries little meaning. The chain recombines TRBV27 with TRBJ1-2, with 7 bases fitting TRBD1. The ends lost 5 bases at V and 0 bases at J; junction bases unmatched: 9. Germline loops: CDR1 MNHEY, CDR2 SMNVEV (reference sequence). This CDR3 has 16 amino acids. DNA of the CDR3: TGTGCCAGCAGTCCCCTGGGACAGCCTACTAACTATGGCTACACCTTC. This encodes CASSPLGQPTNYGYTF.

This clonotype occurred many times. Since the library was made to target alpha chains, this beta chain is a stray read and its abundance is not meaningful. The rearrangement uses TRBV19 and TRBJ1-2, with unresolved D. The CDR3 is 14 amino acids. Trimming removed 5 bases at V and 8 bases at J, with 18 bases between. The germline V gene has CDR1 LNHDA and CDR2 SQIVND (reference sequence). The CDR3 nucleotides are TGTGCCAGTAGTGCTGACGCCGGGCCCCAAGGCTACACCTTC. This encodes CASSADAGPQGYTF.

This clonotype was counted a few times. Being off target in a library aimed at alpha chains, this beta chain has a size of little meaning. This sequence joins TRBV6-1 and TRBJ2-4, with D hard to call. The V gene's germline CDR1 is MNHNS and CDR2 SASEGT. V gave up 7 bases and J gave up 3 bases, with 7 bases separating them. The CDR3 has 12 amino acids. CDR3 nucleotides: TGTGCCAGCAAAGATTTCAAAAACATTCAGTACTTC. It encodes CASKDFKNIQYF.

This clonotype has a handful of counts. This beta chain is off target for a library built for alpha chains, so its abundance means little. The genes are TRBV20-1 and TRBJ2-1; 11 nucleotides line up with TRBD2. The germline CDR1 and CDR2 sequences are DFQATT and SNEGSKA (reference sequence). The CDR3 is 16 amino acids. V lost 2 bases and J lost 6; bases outside the gene matches: 9. CDR3 protein: CSARTLAGGSSNEQFF. In nucleotides, the CDR3 is TGCAGTGCTAGAACCCTAGCGGGGGGTTCAAGCAATGAGCAGTTCTTC.

By share, this clonotype ranks as medium-sized. As an off-target read in a library built for alpha chains, this beta chain has a frequency of little significance. The chain recombines TRBV4-2 with TRBJ2-7; D is possibly TRBD1 (6 bases). V was cut by 0 bases and J by 0 bases, with 9 bases left in between. The CDR3 is 15 residues long. Germline V gives CDR1 LGHNA, CDR2 YNFKEQ. The CDR3 DNA reads as TGTGCCAGCAGCCAAGATAGGGACATCTCCTACGAGCAGTACTTC. Translating gives CASSQDRDISYEQYF.

This clonotype is judged medium-sized (0.01 to 0.1%). This beta chain is a stray read from a library made for alpha chains; its abundance is not meaningful. The V gene is TRBV12-3 or TRBV12-4, the J gene TRBJ2-7, with TRBD2 as a possible D gene (5 bases). V gave up 8 bases and J gave up 2 bases, with 16 bases separating them. The CDR3 sequence is 14 residues long. CDR3 loop: CASSGNVNPYEQYF. For the CDR3, the DNA is TGTGCCAGCTCCGGGAATGTGAATCCCTACGAGCAGTACTTC.

This clonotype was counted ten times or more. This beta chain is a stray read from a library made for alpha chains; its abundance is not meaningful. The rearrangement uses TRBV25-1 and TRBJ2-2; D perhaps matches TRBD2 (7 bases). The V end lost 5 bases, the J end lost 8 bases, and 18 bases lay between the germline ends. The germline V gene encodes CDR1 MGHDK and CDR2 SYGVNS. The CDR3 runs to 15 residues. The CDR3 nucleotides are TGTGCCAGCAGTCCGGGGGGCACAGTAATAGGGGAGCTGTTTTTT. Protein: CASSPGGTVIGELFF.

On this clonotype itself: This beta chain turned up in a library designed for alpha chains; as an off-target read, its abundance says little. The genes are TRBV12-3 or TRBV12-4 and TRBJ2-7, with D perhaps matching TRBD1 (5 bases). The CDR3 consists of 13 residues. V lost 3 bases, J lost 2 bases, and 8 bases lay in between. This chain's CDR3 is CASSLTATYEQYF. For the CDR3, the DNA is TGTGCCAGCAGTTTGACAGCCACCTACGAGCAGTACTTC.

Judged by abundance, this clonotype is large. In a library made to pick up alpha chains, this beta chain is a stray read with a size that means little. CDR3 coding DNA: TGCAGCGTCCCGGACAGGACTGAAGCTTTCTTT. Its translation: CSVPDRTEAFF. This chain connects TRBV29-1 to TRBJ1-1; 7 positions agree with TRBD1. CDR3 length: 11 residues. CDR1 is SQVTM, CDR2 ANQGSEA, per germline. The J segment lost 5 bases and the V segment lost 6 bases, leaving 3 bases of the junction unmatched.

Notes on this clonotype: Found in a library prepared for alpha chains, this beta chain is an off-target read, and its abundance has little meaning. This chain joins TRBV6-5 and TRBJ2-2; 11 bases agree with TRBD2. Germline CDR1 MNHEY, CDR2 SVGAGI. V gave up 4 bases and J gave up 4 bases; unmatched junction bases: 8. The CDR3 extends over 17 amino acids. CDR3 sequence (DNA): TGTGCCAGCAGTTTTACTATAGCGGGAGGGTCCACCGGGGAGCTGTTTTTT. The encoded protein is CASSFTIAGGSTGELFF.

In this sample, this clonotype turned up a few times. Little can be read into the size of this beta chain, an off-target read in a library designed for alpha chains. The chain uses TRBV6-5 and TRBJ1-2; D possibly corresponds to TRBD1 (5 bases). V was clipped by 0 bases and J by 2 bases, with 13 bases between them. Germline V gene lookup returns CDR1 MNHEY and CDR2 SVGAGI. CDR3 length equals 16 residues. The CDR3 DNA follows: TGTGCCAGCAGTTACTCAGGTTGGGGGGACAACTATGGCTACACCTTC. Its translation is CASSYSGWGDNYGYTF.

This clonotype ranks as medium-sized. Because the library targeted alpha chains, this beta chain is an off-target read whose size means little. This rearrangement joins TRBV29-1 to TRBJ1-1; 7 positions agree with TRBD1. This CDR3 spans 14 amino acids. The J segment lost 0 bases and the V segment lost 4 bases, leaving 5 bases of the junction unmatched. The germline gives CDR1 SQVTM, CDR2 ANQGSEA. CDR3 sequence: CSVGRGQLNTEAFF. The CDR3 coding sequence is TGCAGCGTTGGGAGGGGACAGTTGAACACTGAAGCTTTCTTT. Filled out from reference TRBV29-1 and TRBJ1-1, the complete variable domain reads SAVISQKPSRDICQRGTSLTIQCQVDSQVTMMFWYRQQPGQSLTLIATANQGSEATYESGFVIDKFPISRPNLTFSTLTVSNMSPEDSSIYLCSVGRGQLNTEAFFGQGTRLTVV.

Comments on this clonotype: This beta chain came through as a stray read in a library set up for alpha chains, and its size says little. The chain joins TRBV10-2 to TRBJ1-2; 8 bases match TRBD1. V shed 6 bases and J 4 bases; nucleotides not matched to a gene: 4. The length of the CDR3 is 13 residues. The germline CDR1 and CDR2 sequences are WSHSY and SAAADI. The CDR3 sequence is CASSQGAGYGYTF. In nucleotides, the CDR3 is TGCGCCAGCAGCCAGGGGGCCGGCTATGGCTACACCTTC.

This clonotype was seen more than once but under ten times. This beta chain lies outside the target of a library built for alpha chains; its clone size means little. The chain couples TRBV20-1 to TRBJ2-2; D ambiguous. The V gene's germline CDR1 is DFQATT and CDR2 SNEGSKA (reference sequence). The V end was cut by 4 bases, the J end by 1 base, with 7 bases between. The CDR3 has 13 amino acids. The CDR3 region has the DNA TGCAGTGCTATAACACAGAACACCGGGGAGCTGTTTTTT. This gives the protein CSAITQNTGELFF.

Worth noting for this clonotype: This beta chain came through as a stray read in a library set up for alpha chains, and its size says little. This chain links TRBV28 with TRBJ1-2; TRBD1 is a possible D gene (5 bases). The germline V gene has CDR1 MDHEN and CDR2 SYDVKM. The CDR3 totals 12 residues. V shed 1 base and J shed 6 bases, with 6 bases lying between them. CDR3 in amino acids: CASSLFRDGYTF. The DNA for the CDR3 is TGTGCCAGCAGTTTATTCAGGGATGGCTACACCTTC.

This clonotype came up a few times. This beta chain represents an off-target read in a library built for alpha chains; its size is of limited meaning. The chain employs TRBV28 and TRBJ2-3; 8 nucleotides agree with TRBD2. Germline V gene lookup returns CDR1 MDHEN and CDR2 SYDVKM. The CDR3 extends over 16 amino acids. Unmatched junction bases numbered 6, after V lost 2 bases and J lost 2 bases. CDR3 in amino acids: CASSLLRLATTDTQYF. The CDR3 bases are TGTGCCAGCAGTTTACTGCGACTAGCGACCACAGATACGCAGTATTTT.

This clonotype occurred a few times. This beta chain lies outside the target of a library built for alpha chains; its clone size means little. This chain uses TRBV6-1 with TRBJ1-2, with D maybe TRBD1 (5 bases). Germline CDR1 MNHNS, CDR2 SASEGT. Trimming left V 8 bases short and J 1 base short, with 14 bases between. The CDR3 runs to 14 residues. CDR3 protein: CASSIAGLNYGYTF. The CDR3 coding sequence is TGTGCCAGCTCCATTGCGGGGCTTAACTATGGCTACACCTTC.

This clonotype counts as medium-sized. For a library built for alpha chains, this beta chain is a stray read; little rests on its size. V gene TRBV6-6 combines with J gene TRBJ1-2; no reliable D call. Germline-derived CDR1 and CDR2 are MNHNY and SVGAGI (reference sequence). The CDR3 is made up of 14 amino acids. Trimming shortened V by 6 bases and J by 4 bases, and 15 bases separated the two germline ends. CDR3 nucleotide sequence: TGTGCCAGCAGCTTCGTGGGATTGTCCTATGGCTACACCTTC. Translation gives CASSFVGLSYGYTF.

Ten or more counts support this clonotype. This beta chain represents an off-target read in a library built for alpha chains; its size is of limited meaning. The chain recombines TRBV3-1 with TRBJ1-6; possibly TRBD1 for D (5 bases). This CDR3 is built from 15 residues. The germline V and J ends were trimmed by 4 bases and 7 bases, with 14 bases remaining between them. Germline V lookup: CDR1 LGHDT, CDR2 YNNKEL (reference sequence). In nucleotides, the CDR3 is TGTGCCAGCAGCCCCCTCGACAGTCAAAATTCACCCCTCCACTTT. As protein: CASSPLDSQNSPLHF.